The next 11 T cell receptor beta chains were all read from a single sample in a study of T cell clonality in common variable immunodeficiency (dated by TCRdb to the mid-2010s). Library construction relied on the immunoSEQ multiplex PCR assay. TCRdb limited this immuneACCESS table to in-frame rearrangements with V and J called. A share of clones is missing; checked studies link under half to unresolved V genes, and the rest is unexplained. This sample is represented by 35,000 to 50,000 clones, with no singletons among them. The ten largest clones represent approximately 2% of the sample. Sequencing used peripheral blood mononuclear cells. These receptors were taken from a person aged 18 to 69 in good health.

In the case of this clone: The missing CDR3 end, 3 residues past where the read stops, is filled in from the germline J gene. V is TRBV19 and J is TRBJ1-2; the D gene is possibly TRBD1 (6 bases). V lost 1 base and J 3 bases, leaving 9 bases between the germline ends. The CDR3 contains 14 residues. In germline, CDR1 is LNHDA, CDR2 SQIVND (reference sequence). Incomplete CDR3 DNA: TGTGCCAGTAGTATAGTGGCAGGGGACTATGGC. It yields the protein CASSIVAGDYG. The CDR3 reads in full as CASSIVAGDYGYTF. Drawing the rest from reference TRBV19 and TRBJ1-2, the complete variable domain is DGGITQSPKYLFRKEGQNVTLSCEQNLNHDAMYWYRQDPGQGLRLIYYSQIVNDFQKGDIAEGYSVSREKKESFPLTVTSAQKNPTAFYLCASSIVAGDYGYTFGSGTRLTVV.

In its sample, this clone was seen many times. Read sequence stops 3 residues before the CDR3 end, and the germline J gene provides the missing end. The rearrangement joins TRBV19 to TRBJ2-5, with D perhaps TRBD2 (5 bases). CDR3 length equals 13 residues. Germline V gene data show CDR1 as LNHDA and CDR2 as SQIVND (reference sequence). The ends were cut back, 4 bases at V and 4 bases at J, with 10 bases in the middle. This CDR3 is CASSRGPRETQYF. Partial CDR3 DNA: TGTGCCAGTAGTAGAGGGCCTCGAGAGACC.

Note on this clone: A read error may explain this, as a much larger clone is one base away. The CDR3 end lies 3 residues beyond the end of the read and is filled in from the germline J gene. V and J are TRBV7-3 and TRBJ2-3, with 8 bases identical to TRBD2. Germline loops: CDR1 SGHTA, CDR2 FQGTGA. CDR3 length: 16 residues. The chain's CDR3 is CSSSFAGGGSTDTQYF. The sequenced CDR3 bases are TGTTCCAGCAGCTTTGCGGGGGGCGGGAGCACAGATACG. Combining the CDR3 with reference TRBV7-3 and TRBJ2-3 gives the whole variable domain GAGVSQTPSNKVTEKGKYVELRCDPISGHTALYWYRQSLGQGPEFLIYFQGTGAADDSGLPNDRFFAVRPEGSVSTLKIQRTERGDSAVYLCSSSFAGGGSTDTQYFGPGTRLTVL.

This clone was counted ten times or more. The read comes to an end 3 residues before the CDR3 does, leaving the germline J gene to fill in the end. This rearrangement joins TRBV19 to TRBJ2-3, with a possible D match to TRBD1 (6 bases). The ends were cut back, 6 bases at V and 3 bases at J, with 7 bases in the middle. CDR3 size: 12 residues. Germline-derived CDR1 and CDR2 are LNHDA and SQIVND (reference sequence). The CDR3 loop reads CASRGTTDTQYF. CDR3 DNA, as far as it was read: TGTGCCAGTAGGGGGACAACAGATACG.

This clone was seen at least ten times. Read coverage stops 3 residues before the CDR3 terminus; the germline J gene supplies the remainder. This sequence joins TRBV14 and TRBJ2-7; 9 nucleotides match TRBD2. This CDR3 is 15 amino acids long. Losses at the gene ends were 2 bases for V and 4 bases for J; bases not matched to a gene: 6. The germline gives CDR1 SGHDN, CDR2 FVKESK. The covered CDR3 bases are TGTGCCAGCAGCCAAACGGCGGGAGGGATGTACGAG. Residues: CASSQTAGGMYE. The complete CDR3 sequence is CASSQTAGGMYEQYF. The complete variable domain, with remaining parts taken from reference TRBV14 and TRBJ2-7, reads EAGVTQFPSHSVIEKGQTVTLRCDPISGHDNLYWYRRVMGKEIKFLLHFVKESKQDESGMPNNRFLAERTGGTYSTLKVQPAELEDSGVYFCASSQTAGGMYEQYFGPGTRLTVT.

In this sample, this clone turned up many times. The read terminates 3 residues ahead of where the CDR3 ends, so the germline J gene completes it. The V call is TRBV19, the J call TRBJ2-1, with a weak D call TRBD2 (6 bases). The length of the CDR3 is 16 residues. CDR1 and CDR2 from the germline V gene are LNHDA and SQIVND (reference sequence). The V gene lost 3 bases and the J gene lost 4 bases, with 16 bases spanning the gap. The covered CDR3 bases are TGTGCCAGTAGTATGGTGAAAGCGGGCCCATACAATGAG. Its translation: CASSMVKAGPYNE. The full CDR3 protein reads CASSMVKAGPYNEQFF.

This clone has at least ten counts. The read falls 3 residues short of the CDR3 end, and the missing part is taken from the germline J gene. This chain links TRBV30 with TRBJ1-4, with a possible D match to TRBD1 (5 bases). V shed 4 bases and J shed 2 bases, with 11 bases lying between them. This CDR3 comprises 14 residues. The germline V gene encodes CDR1 GTSNPN and CDR2 SVGIG (reference sequence). CDR3 in amino acids: CAWTGGMTNEKLFF. Incomplete CDR3 DNA: TGTGCCTGGACCGGGGGGATGACTAATGAAAAA.

This clone has at least ten counts. Sequencing ends 3 residues short of the CDR3 end; the germline J gene provides the rest. This chain joins TRBV5-4 and TRBJ2-1, with 7 positions matching TRBD2. Germline V CDR1 and CDR2: SGHNT, YYREEE (reference sequence). There are 15 residues in the CDR3. Losses at the gene ends were 1 base for V and 8 bases for J; bases not matched to a gene: 9. The CDR3 is CASSLSGGSADEQFF. Partial CDR3 DNA: TGTGCCAGCAGCTTGAGTGGCGGGAGTGCGGATGAG.

This clone was counted ten times or more. With the read ending 3 residues before the CDR3 end, the germline J gene is used to fill in that end. This chain uses TRBV30 with TRBJ1-1; 7 nucleotides agree with TRBD1. The V gene's germline CDR1 is GTSNPN and CDR2 SVGIG (reference sequence). The CDR3 spans 13 residues. The CDR3 sequence is CAWRSTGTVGAFF. CDR3 bases read: TGTGCCTGGAGATCGACCGGGACAGTGGGG.

This clone has at least ten counts. The read ends 3 residues early relative to the CDR3; the germline J gene fills the gap. The chain is built from TRBV5-6 and TRBJ1-1; 9 nucleotides align to TRBD1. The CDR3 length is 15 residues. Looked up from germline, CDR1 is SGHDT and CDR2 is YYEEEE. Germline trimming cut 3 bases from V and 1 base from J; bases unmatched to any gene: 4. The CDR3 protein is CASSSTGGPNTEAFF. Incomplete CDR3 DNA: TGTGCCAGCAGCTCCACAGGGGGCCCGAACACTGAA.

In its sample, this clone was seen many times. The sequenced fragment ends 3 residues before the CDR3 boundary, so the rest is inferred from the germline J gene. The rearrangement uses TRBV20-1 and TRBJ2-7, with D unclear. V lost 0 bases and J lost 3, with 9 bases in between. Germline V lookup: CDR1 DFQATT, CDR2 SNEGSKA (reference sequence). The CDR3 totals 13 residues. The CDR3 bases that were read are TGCAGTGCTAGAGAGATCGGCGGCTACGAG. Its protein is CSAREIGGYE. The CDR3 in its entirety is CSAREIGGYEQYF.